This TCR beta chain was obtained from a study of shared clonotypes between healthy human individuals. Germline CDR1 and CDR2: SGHAT and FQNNGV. Trimming removed 1 base from V and 4 bases from J, with 10 bases in between. The CDR3 consists of 14 residues. Both subsets, CD45RA+ naive and CD45RA-negative memory, were split from the CD4+ cells. An assay was performed, and its level was deep. Source study methods: Filtering differed for immunoSEQ, which gave only junction sequences without quality scores. The assay was immunoSEQ multiplex PCR, and TCRdb's table has in-frame clones only and misses some. V, J and clone size derive from that table, while D and trimming were established from the DNA sequence. Of about 1.1 million clones listed, around three quarters are singletons.

The sequenced sample consisted of memory CD4+ T cells from PBMCs. Specified subset: CD45RA-negative fraction. V gene TRBV11-2 combines with J gene TRBJ1-2; D is ambiguous. The sequence was collected from a man aged 18 to 35 in good health. Some clones in this sample may be carry-over from other donors' samples. This CDR3 is CASSLAPGVYGYTF. The CDR3 region has the DNA TGTGCCAGCAGCTTAGCTCCGGGTGTCTATGGCTACACCTTC.